This record covers a single TCR beta chain. Using immunoSEQ multiplex PCR, the repertoire was profiled, and TCRdb retains in-frame clones only, with some absent. The sample lists 210,000 or so clones; roughly nine tenths were seen once. The sample originates from a study of blood T cell repertoires in COVID-19. Whole-study context: There were acute and convalescent COVID-19 samples, and they came from the United States, Italy and Spain. The cDNA or gDNA used as material had been derived from T cells, B-cell-depleted T cells, or PBMCs.

The sequence came from a woman aged 50 to 60 with acute or convalescent COVID-19. Sequenced sample: peripheral blood.

In DNA form, the CDR3 reads TGTGCCAGCAGCGGACAGATGAGCTCTGGGGCCAACGTCCTGACTTTC. As protein: CASSGQMSSGANVLTF. The rearrangement joins TRBV7-6 to TRBJ2-6; weak D call: TRBD1 (6 bases). From germline, CDR1 is SGHVS and CDR2 FNYEAQ. With 5 bases removed from V and 0 bases from J, the gap between germline ends came to 11 bases. The CDR3 runs to 16 residues.